Listed here is a single T cell receptor (beta chain). The target antigen is unknown. Researchers ran the PCR with 60 Vbeta and 13 Jbeta primers. Source study methods: Later, an analysis found around 80 million unique TCR beta chains, and about 10 million of these were shared. Profiling relied on immunoSEQ multiplex PCR, and the TCRdb table lists in-frame clones only, not all of them. From that table come the V and J calls and clone size; the DNA was used to work out D and trimming. Counted here are fewer than 120,000 clones, roughly four fifths occurring once; the ten biggest clones make up approximately 1.3%. The germline V gene has CDR1 SGDLS and CDR2 YYNGEE. The V segment lost 0 bases and the J segment 6 bases; nucleotides outside the gene matches: 2. The CDR3 is made up of 13 amino acids. This entry comes from a study of cytomegalovirus exposure and HLA in healthy donors. General study points: Later analysis showed TCR association rates varying by HLA locus, highest for DRB1 and lowest for HLA-C. Data from an earlier analysis indicated that most TCR beta V segments were productive either about 87% or about 30% of the time.

Sequencing was done on a sample of PBMCs. This sequence joins TRBV9 and TRBJ1-1, with 7 bases fitting TRBD1. This receptor was obtained from a woman aged 30 to 39 in good health and CMV-seronegative. The CDR3 DNA sequence: TGTGCCAGCAGCGTAGGAGGGGGCCCTGAAGCTTTCTTT. Translated: CASSVGGGPEAFF.